The 13 T cell receptor beta chains below come from one sample, sequenced in a study of post-analysis software for immune sequencing data. Study outcomes and limitations: Among 4 or 5 TRBV segments more frequent in patients than controls were TRBV5-6, TRBV5-1 and TRBV20-1.

The antigens of these receptors remain unknown. Unique molecular identifiers tagged the TCR beta cDNA libraries. TCRdb passed the PCR reads through MiXCR, listing each CDR3 protein once. In the table there are 600,000 to 700,000 distinct CDR3 sequences, 59% of which are singletons. Sequenced: blood. These receptors were taken from a girl aged 2 to 9 with multiple sclerosis.

The gene calls are TRBV6-5 and TRBJ1-2, with D perhaps matching TRBD1 (6 bases). The CDR3 extends over 16 amino acids. V lost 0 bases and J lost 4, with 15 bases in between. Germline loops: CDR1 MNHEY, CDR2 SVGAGI. Here the CDR3 reads CASSYSTLQGAYGYTF. The CDR3 coding sequence is TGTGCCAGCAGTTACTCGACCCTACAGGGAGCCTATGGCTACACCTTC.

This clonotype appeared a few times. The rearrangement joins TRBV25-1 to TRBJ2-7; D might be TRBD2 (5 bases). Per the germline V gene, CDR1 is MGHDK and CDR2 is SYGVNS. The V end was cut by 0 bases, the J end by 3 bases, with 12 bases between. The CDR3 contains 15 residues. CDR3 DNA sequence: TGTGCCAGCAGTGAATACTCCCCTACTAGCTACGAGCAGTACTTC. Translating it yields CASSEYSPTSYEQYF.

Only a few counts were recorded for this clonotype. This rearrangement joins TRBV2 to TRBJ2-7; D is uncertain. Per germline, CDR1 SNHLY and CDR2 FYNNEI. V lost 6 bases and J 0 bases, leaving 6 bases between the germline ends. The CDR3 sequence is 12 residues long. CDR3 DNA: TGTGCCAGCAGAGCCATCTCCTACGAGCAGTACTTC. This sequence encodes CASRAISYEQYF. Based on the CDR3 plus reference TRBV2 and TRBJ2-7, the full variable domain is EPEVTQTPSHQVTQMGQEVILRCVPISNHLYFYWYRQILGQKVEFLVSFYNNEISEKSEIFDDQFSVERPDGSNFTLKIRSTKLEDSAMYFCASRAISYEQYFGPGTRLTVT.

The rearrangement joins TRBV3-1 to TRBJ2-1, with D maybe TRBD1 (6 bases). The CDR3 covers 17 residues. Germline lookup yields CDR1 LGHDT and CDR2 YNNKEL (reference sequence). V was cut by 5 bases and J by 0 bases, with 17 bases left in between. The CDR3: CASSAIGGLSSYNEQFF. The CDR3, as DNA: TGTGCCAGCAGCGCCATTGGGGGCCTTAGCTCCTACAATGAGCAGTTCTTC.

This rearrangement joins TRBV6-1 to TRBJ2-1; 11 bases align to TRBD2. The CDR3 totals 17 residues. The germline V gene has CDR1 MNHNS and CDR2 SASEGT. The J segment lost 14 bases and the V segment lost 2 bases, leaving 17 bases of the junction unmatched. CDR3 sequence reads: CASSELAGGRFSWWEFF. In nucleotides, the CDR3 is TGTGCCAGCAGTGAACTAGCGGGGGGCCGATTTAGTTGGTGGGAGTTCTTC.

The chain combines TRBV20-1 with TRBJ2-7, with 14 bases identical to TRBD2. With V trimmed by 5 bases and J by 4 bases, 4 bases remained unmatched. There are 14 residues in the CDR3. Looked up from germline, CDR1 is DFQATT and CDR2 is SNEGSKA (reference sequence). The CDR3 region has the DNA TGCAGTGCTGCCCGACTAGCGGGAGGGTACGAGCAGTACTTC. Its translation: CSAARLAGGYEQYF.

J is TRBJ2-7 and V is TRBV18; D possibly uses TRBD1 or TRBD2 (6 bases each). Trimming took off 3 bases at V and 1 base at J, with 16 bases between the two ends. The CDR3 spans 16 residues. Germline V gene lookup returns CDR1 KGHSH and CDR2 LQKENI. Written as DNA, the CDR3 is TGTGCCAGCTCACCCCAACAGGGACTCAGTTCCTACGAGCAGTACTTC. Protein sequence: CASSPQQGLSSYEQYF.

The rearrangement uses TRBV9 and TRBJ2-1; D tentatively reads TRBD1 or TRBD2 (5 bases each). CDR3 length: 15 amino acids. Trimming stripped 6 bases from V and 4 bases from J, with 17 bases between. Per the germline V gene, CDR1 is SGDLS and CDR2 is YYNGEE. CDR3 coding DNA: TGTGCCAGCAACCCTGTGGGGGAGCGATACAATGAGCAGTTCTTC. Protein: CASNPVGERYNEQFF. The whole variable domain, filled in from reference TRBV9 and TRBJ2-1, reads DSGVTQTPKHLITATGQRVTLRCSPRSGDLSVYWYQQSLDQGLQFLIQYYNGEERAKGNILERFSAQQFPDLHSELNLSSLELGDSALYFCASNPVGERYNEQFFGPGTRLTVL.

The V gene is TRBV4-1, the J gene TRBJ2-7, with 7 bases that match TRBD1. The germline CDR1 and CDR2 sequences are MGHRA and YSYEKL. The V segment lost 4 bases and the J segment 3 bases; nucleotides outside the gene matches: 9. The CDR3 is made up of 15 amino acids. CDR3 region: CASSLLERQGYEQYF. The DNA of the CDR3 is TGCGCCAGCAGCCTATTGGAGAGACAGGGCTACGAGCAGTACTTC.

The chain joins TRBV7-2 to TRBJ2-1; TRBD1 is a possible D gene (5 bases). The germline gives CDR1 SGHTA, CDR2 FQGNSA. CDR3 length: 14 amino acids. V lost 0 bases and J lost 13, with 16 bases in between. The DNA for the CDR3 is TGTGCCAGCAGCTTAGCCGCCAGGGAAGAGACCCAGTTCTTC. Translation: CASSLAAREETQFF.

As concerns this clonotype: This may arise from a read error, as a much more abundant clone is one base away. The chain combines TRBV6-1 with TRBJ2-1; 9 bases fit TRBD1. CDR3 length equals 14 residues. Germline CDR1 is MNHNS and CDR2 is SASEGT. V lost 5 bases and J lost 6; bases outside the gene matches: 5. The CDR3 reads CASSRDRVSNEQFF. The CDR3 coding sequence is TGTGCCAGCAGTCGGGACAGGGTAAGCAATGAGCAGTTCTTC.

This clonotype turned up a few times. This sequence joins TRBV10-2 and TRBJ2-1, with 7 nucleotides matching TRBD2. The junction had 5 bases not matched to a gene; V was cut back by 7 bases and J by 2 bases. Germline V lookup: CDR1 WSHSY, CDR2 SAAADI. CDR3 length equals 14 residues. The CDR3 loop is CASKAGEAYNEQFF. CDR3 bases: TGCGCCAGCAAGGCGGGAGAGGCCTACAATGAGCAGTTCTTC.

The genes are TRBV15 and TRBJ2-2; tentatively, D is TRBD1 or TRBD2 (5 bases each). Germline-derived CDR1 and CDR2 are LNHNV and YYDKDF (reference sequence). With 7 bases removed from V and 0 bases from J, the gap between germline ends came to 9 bases. The CDR3 has 14 residues. CDR3 in DNA: TGTGCCACCAAAGGGACGGCGAACACCGGGGAGCTGTTTTTT. Protein sequence: CATKGTANTGELFF.